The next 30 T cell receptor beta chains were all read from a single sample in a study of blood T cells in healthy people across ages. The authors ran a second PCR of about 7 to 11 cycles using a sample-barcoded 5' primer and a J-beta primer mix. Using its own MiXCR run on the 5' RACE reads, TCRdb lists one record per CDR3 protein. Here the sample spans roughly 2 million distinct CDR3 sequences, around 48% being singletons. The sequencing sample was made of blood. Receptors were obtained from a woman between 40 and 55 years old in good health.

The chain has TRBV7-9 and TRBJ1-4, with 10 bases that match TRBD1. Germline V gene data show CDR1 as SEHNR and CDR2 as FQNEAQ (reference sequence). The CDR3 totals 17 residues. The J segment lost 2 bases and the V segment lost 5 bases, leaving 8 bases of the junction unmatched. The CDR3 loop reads CASSRVDRGGTNEKLFF. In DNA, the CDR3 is TGTGCCAGCAGCCGGGTGGACAGGGGGGGCACTAATGAAAAACTGTTTTTT.

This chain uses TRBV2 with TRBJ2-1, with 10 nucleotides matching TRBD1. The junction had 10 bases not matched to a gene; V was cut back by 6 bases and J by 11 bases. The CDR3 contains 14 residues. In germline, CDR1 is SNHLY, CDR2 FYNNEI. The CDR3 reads CASRPGQGRNKQFF. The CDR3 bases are TGTGCCAGCAGACCGGGACAGGGGCGTAATAAGCAGTTCTTC.

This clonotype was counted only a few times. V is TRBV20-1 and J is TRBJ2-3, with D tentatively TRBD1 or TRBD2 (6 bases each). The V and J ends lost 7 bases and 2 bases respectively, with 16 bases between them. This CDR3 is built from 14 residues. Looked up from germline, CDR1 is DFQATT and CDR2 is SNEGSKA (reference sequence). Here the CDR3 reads CSVGGPPHTDTQYF. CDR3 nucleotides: TGCAGTGTGGGGGGCCCTCCGCACACAGATACGCAGTATTTT.

The CDR3 nucleotides are TGTGCCAGCAGCCCCCTCCTGGGAGGTGGCGAGCAGTACTTC. It is translated as CASSPLLGGGEQYF. The rearrangement joins TRBV28 to TRBJ2-7; D is possibly TRBD2 (6 bases). This CDR3 region has 14 residues. CDR1 and CDR2 from the germline V gene are MDHEN and SYDVKM. The V end was cut by 6 bases, the J end by 6 bases, with 18 bases between.

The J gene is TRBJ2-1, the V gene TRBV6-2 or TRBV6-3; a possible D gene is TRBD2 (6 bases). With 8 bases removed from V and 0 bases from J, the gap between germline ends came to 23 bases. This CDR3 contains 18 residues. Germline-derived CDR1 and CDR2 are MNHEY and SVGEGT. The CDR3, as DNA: TGTGCCAGCGGGGCGGGAATAGGGCGGCCGAGCTCCTACAATGAGCAGTTCTTC. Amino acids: CASGAGIGRPSSYNEQFF.

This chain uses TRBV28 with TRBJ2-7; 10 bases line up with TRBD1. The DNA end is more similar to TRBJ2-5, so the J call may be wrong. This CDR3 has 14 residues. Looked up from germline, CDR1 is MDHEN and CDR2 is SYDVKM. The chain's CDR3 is CASTLTGGVETQYF. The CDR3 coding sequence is TGTGCCAGCACCTTGACAGGGGGCGTCGAGACCCAGTACTTC.

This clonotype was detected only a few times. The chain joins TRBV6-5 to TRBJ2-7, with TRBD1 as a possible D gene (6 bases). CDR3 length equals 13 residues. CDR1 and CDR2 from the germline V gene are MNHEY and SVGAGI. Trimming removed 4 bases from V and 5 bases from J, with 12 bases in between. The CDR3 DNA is TGTGCCAGCAGTTTTTCCAGGGGCCACGAGCAGTACTTC. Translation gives CASSFSRGHEQYF.

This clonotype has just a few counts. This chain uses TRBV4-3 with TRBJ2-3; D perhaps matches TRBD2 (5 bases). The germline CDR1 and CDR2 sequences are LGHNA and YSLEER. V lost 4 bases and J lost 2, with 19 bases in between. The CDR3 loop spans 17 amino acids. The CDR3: CASSPLRGRSITDTQYF. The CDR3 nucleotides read TGCGCCAGCAGCCCCCTCCGGGGTAGGAGTATCACAGATACGCAGTATTTT.

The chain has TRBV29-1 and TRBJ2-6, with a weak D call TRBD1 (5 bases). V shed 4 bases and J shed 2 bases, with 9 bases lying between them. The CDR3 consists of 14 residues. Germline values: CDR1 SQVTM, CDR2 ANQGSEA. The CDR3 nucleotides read TGCAGCGTTGTGCCCAGGGCTGGGGCCAACGTCCTGACTTTC. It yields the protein CSVVPRAGANVLTF.

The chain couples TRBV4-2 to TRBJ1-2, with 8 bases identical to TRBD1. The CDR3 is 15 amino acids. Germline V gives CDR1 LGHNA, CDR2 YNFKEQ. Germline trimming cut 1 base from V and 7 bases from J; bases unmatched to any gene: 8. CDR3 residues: CASSQGAGGEGGYTF. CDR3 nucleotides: TGTGCCAGCAGCCAAGGGGCAGGGGGCGAGGGTGGCTACACCTTC.

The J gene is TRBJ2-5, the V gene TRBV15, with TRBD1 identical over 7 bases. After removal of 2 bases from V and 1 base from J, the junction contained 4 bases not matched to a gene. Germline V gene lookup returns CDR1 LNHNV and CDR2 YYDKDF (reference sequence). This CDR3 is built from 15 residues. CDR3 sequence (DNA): TGTGCCACCAGCAGAAACTGGGACAGCCAAGAGACCCAGTACTTC. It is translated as CATSRNWDSQETQYF.

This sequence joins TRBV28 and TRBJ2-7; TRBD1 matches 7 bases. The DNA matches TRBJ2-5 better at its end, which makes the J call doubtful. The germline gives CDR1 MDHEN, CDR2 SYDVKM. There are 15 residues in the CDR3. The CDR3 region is CASSLSDRPVETQYF. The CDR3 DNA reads TGTGCCAGCAGTTTATCGGACAGGCCCGTAGAGACCCAGTACTTC.

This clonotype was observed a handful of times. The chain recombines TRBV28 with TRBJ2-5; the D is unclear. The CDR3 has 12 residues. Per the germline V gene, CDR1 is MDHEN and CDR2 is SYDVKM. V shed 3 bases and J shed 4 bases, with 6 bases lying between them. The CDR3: CASSFASETQYF. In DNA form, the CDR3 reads TGTGCCAGCAGTTTTGCCTCAGAGACCCAGTACTTC.

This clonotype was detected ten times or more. The CDR3 sequence is CASSLGGGLGETQYF. For the CDR3, the DNA is TGTGCCAGCAGCCTAGGCGGGGGGCTTGGTGAGACCCAGTACTTC. The gene calls are TRBV7-2 and TRBJ2-5; 8 nucleotides align to TRBD2. This CDR3 has 15 amino acids. Germline V gives CDR1 SGHTA, CDR2 FQGNSA. V shed 5 bases and J 5 bases; nucleotides not matched to a gene: 10.

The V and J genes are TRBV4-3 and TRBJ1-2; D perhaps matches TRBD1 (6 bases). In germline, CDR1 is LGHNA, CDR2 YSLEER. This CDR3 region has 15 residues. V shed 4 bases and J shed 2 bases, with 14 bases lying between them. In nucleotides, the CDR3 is TGCGCCAGCAGCCCCTACAGGGCTAAGAACTATGGCTACACCTTC. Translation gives CASSPYRAKNYGYTF.

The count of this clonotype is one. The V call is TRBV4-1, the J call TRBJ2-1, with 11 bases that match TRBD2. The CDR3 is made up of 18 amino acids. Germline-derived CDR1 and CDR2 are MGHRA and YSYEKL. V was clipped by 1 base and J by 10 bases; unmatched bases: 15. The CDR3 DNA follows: TGCGCCAGCAGCCAAGTGAGGCTAGCGGGGGGTCCTGTCACCGAGCAGTTCTTC. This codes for CASSQVRLAGGPVTEQFF.

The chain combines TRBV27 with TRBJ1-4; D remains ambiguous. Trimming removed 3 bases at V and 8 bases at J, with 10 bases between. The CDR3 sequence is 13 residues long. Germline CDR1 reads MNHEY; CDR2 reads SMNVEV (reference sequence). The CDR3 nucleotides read TGTGCCAGCAGTTTTGGCAGATACGAAAAACTGTTTTTT. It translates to CASSFGRYEKLFF. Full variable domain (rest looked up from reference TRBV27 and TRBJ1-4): EAQVTQNPRYLITVTGKKLTVTCSQNMNHEYMSWYRQDPGLGLRQIYYSMNVEVTDKGDVPEGYKVSRKEKRNFPLILESPSPNQTSLYFCASSFGRYEKLFFGSGTQLSVL.

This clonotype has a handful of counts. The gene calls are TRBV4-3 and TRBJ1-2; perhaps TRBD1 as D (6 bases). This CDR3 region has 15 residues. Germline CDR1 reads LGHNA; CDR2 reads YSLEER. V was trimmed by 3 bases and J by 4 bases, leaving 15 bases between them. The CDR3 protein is CASSQDRQASYGYTF. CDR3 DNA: TGCGCCAGCAGCCAGGACAGACAGGCGAGCTATGGCTACACCTTC.

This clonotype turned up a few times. The CDR3 sequence is CASIAGDYEQYF. CDR3 DNA sequence: TGTGCCAGCATTGCAGGGGACTACGAGCAGTACTTC. The chain joins TRBV6-2 or TRBV6-3 to TRBJ2-7; D perhaps matches TRBD1 (6 bases). Germline CDR1 reads MNHEY; CDR2 reads SVGEGT. The germline V and J ends were trimmed by 7 bases and 3 bases, with 10 bases remaining between them. The CDR3 has 12 residues.

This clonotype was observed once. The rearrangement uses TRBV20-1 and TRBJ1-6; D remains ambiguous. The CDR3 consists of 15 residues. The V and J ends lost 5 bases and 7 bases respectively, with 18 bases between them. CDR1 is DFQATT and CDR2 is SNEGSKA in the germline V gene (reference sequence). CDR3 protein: CSAPDRQGSNSPLHF. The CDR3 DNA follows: TGCAGTGCTCCGGACCGCCAAGGTTCAAATTCACCCCTCCACTTT.

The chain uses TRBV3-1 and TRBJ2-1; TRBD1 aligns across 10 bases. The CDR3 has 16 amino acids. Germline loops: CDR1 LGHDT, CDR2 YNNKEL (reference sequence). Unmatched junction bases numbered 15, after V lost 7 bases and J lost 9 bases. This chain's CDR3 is CASISTDRGLNGEQFF. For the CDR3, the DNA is TGTGCCAGCATCTCAACTGACAGGGGGCTCAACGGTGAGCAGTTCTTC.

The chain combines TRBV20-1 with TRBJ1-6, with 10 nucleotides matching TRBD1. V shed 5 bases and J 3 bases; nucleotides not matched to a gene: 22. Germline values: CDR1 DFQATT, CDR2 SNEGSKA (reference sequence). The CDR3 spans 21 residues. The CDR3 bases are TGCAGTGCTGACATACGAAAAGACAGGGGGCCATTTACATACTATAATTCACCCCTCCACTTT. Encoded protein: CSADIRKDRGPFTYYNSPLHF.

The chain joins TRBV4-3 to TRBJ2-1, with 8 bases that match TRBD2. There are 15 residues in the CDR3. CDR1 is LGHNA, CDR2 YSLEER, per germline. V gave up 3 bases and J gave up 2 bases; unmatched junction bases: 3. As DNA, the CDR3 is TGCGCCAGCAGCCACCACGGGGGGGCCTACAATGAGCAGTTCTTC. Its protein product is CASSHHGGAYNEQFF.

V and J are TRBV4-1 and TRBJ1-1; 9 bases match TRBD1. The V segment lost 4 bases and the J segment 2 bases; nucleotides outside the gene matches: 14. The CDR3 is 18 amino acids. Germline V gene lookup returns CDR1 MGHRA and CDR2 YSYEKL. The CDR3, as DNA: TGCGCCAGCAGCCTCCAATTAGGGACAGGGACGGGAAACACTGAAGCTTTCTTT. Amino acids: CASSLQLGTGTGNTEAFF.

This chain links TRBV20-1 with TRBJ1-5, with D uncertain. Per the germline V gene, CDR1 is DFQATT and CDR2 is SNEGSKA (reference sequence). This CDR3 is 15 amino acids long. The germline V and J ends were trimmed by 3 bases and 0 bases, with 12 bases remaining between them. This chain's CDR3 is CSARTSGDSNQPQHF. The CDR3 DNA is TGCAGTGCTAGGACTAGCGGGGATAGCAATCAGCCCCAGCATTTT.

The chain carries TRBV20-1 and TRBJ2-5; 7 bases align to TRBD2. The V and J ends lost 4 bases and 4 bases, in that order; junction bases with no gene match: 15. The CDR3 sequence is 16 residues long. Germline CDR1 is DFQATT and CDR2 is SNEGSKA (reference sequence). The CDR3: CSATPQAGDSGETQYF. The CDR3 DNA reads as TGCAGTGCTACCCCGCAGGCGGGGGATAGTGGAGAGACCCAGTACTTC.

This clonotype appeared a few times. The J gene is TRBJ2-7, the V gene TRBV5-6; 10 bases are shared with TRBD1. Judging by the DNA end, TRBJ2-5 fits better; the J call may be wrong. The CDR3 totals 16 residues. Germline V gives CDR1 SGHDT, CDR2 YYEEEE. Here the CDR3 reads CASSSAGTGVWETQYF. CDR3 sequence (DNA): TGTGCCAGCAGCTCTGCCGGGACAGGGGTTTGGGAGACCCAGTACTTC.

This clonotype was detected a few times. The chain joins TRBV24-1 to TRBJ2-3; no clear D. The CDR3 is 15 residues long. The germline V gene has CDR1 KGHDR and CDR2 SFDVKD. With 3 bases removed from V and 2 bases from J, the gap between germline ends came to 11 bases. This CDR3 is CATSDPRVVTDTQYF. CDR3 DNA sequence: TGTGCCACCAGTGATCCCCGGGTGGTCACAGATACGCAGTATTTT.

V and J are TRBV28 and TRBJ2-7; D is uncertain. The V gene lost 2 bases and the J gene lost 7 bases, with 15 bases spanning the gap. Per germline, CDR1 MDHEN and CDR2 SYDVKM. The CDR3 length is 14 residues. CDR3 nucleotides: TGTGCCAGCAGTTTACTCCCCCCTCCTTCTGAGCAGTACTTC. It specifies CASSLLPPPSEQYF.

In DNA form, the CDR3 reads TGTGCCAGCAGCGCTGCATGGGCCCCCCTCTACGAGCAGTACTTC. Protein: CASSAAWAPLYEQYF. The gene calls are TRBV6-5 and TRBJ2-7, with D unresolved. The V end was cut by 6 bases, the J end by 3 bases, with 18 bases between. CDR3 length equals 15 residues. Per the germline V gene, CDR1 is MNHEY and CDR2 is SVGAGI.